In its sample, the clone carrying this T cell receptor beta chain was seen many times. Its antigen is not identified. The sample comes from a study of T-cell reconstitution after alpha-beta-depleted transplantation in children. Study outcomes and limitations: Expanded clones from the graft, numbering several hundred, reportedly supplied alpha-beta T cells about two months after transplant.

The CDR3 is 12 residues long. V was pared by 4 bases and J by 9 bases, with 12 bases between. Germline CDR1 is MNHEY and CDR2 is SVGAGI. Preparation of the TCRbeta library used unique molecular identifiers. TCRdb independently ran MiXCR on the PCR reads; one entry per CDR3 protein. Of under 300,000 distinct CDR3 sequences in the sample, roughly 10% are singletons; the top ten hold around 22%. The chain has TRBV6-5 and TRBJ2-5; D not certain. Here the sequenced sample was peripheral blood, taken 180 days after TCRalphabeta/CD19-depleted stem cell transplant. This TCR derives from a male patient between 2 and 15 years old who had a stem cell transplant for chronic granulomatous disease, so the T cells may come from the graft donor. The DNA for the CDR3 is TGTGCCAGCAGTTCCTCATCCCAGGCCCAGTACTTC. Translating gives CASSSSSQAQYF.